One sample yielded the 20 T cell receptor beta chains listed below, sequenced in a study of OX40 agonist ivuxolimab in advanced cancers. Sequencing used immunoSEQ multiplex PCR; TCRdb keeps in-frame clones, though not all of them. The sample contains tens of thousands of clones, approximately 84% of which appear only once. Sequences were derived from CD4+ or CD8+ T cells sorted from blood, sampled in a trial of the OX40 agonist ivuxolimab. Receptor source: an adult with an advanced solid tumor such as melanoma, head and neck, liver or kidney cancer.

The J gene is TRBJ2-2, the V gene TRBV7-9; 10 nucleotides line up with TRBD1. CDR3 length: 18 residues. Germline V gene data show CDR1 as SEHNR and CDR2 as FQNEAQ (reference sequence). The ends lost 2 bases at V and 4 bases at J; junction bases unmatched: 10. The CDR3 region is CASSLNPGQGGTTGELFF. DNA for the CDR3: TGTGCCAGCAGCTTAAACCCCGGACAGGGGGGAACCACCGGGGAGCTGTTTTTT. Full variable domain (remainder filled in from reference TRBV7-9 and TRBJ2-2): DTGVSQNPRHKITKRGQNVTFRCDPISEHNRLYWYRQTLGQGPEFLTYFQNEAQLEKSRLLSDRFSAERPKGSFSTLEIQRTEQGDSAMYLCASSLNPGQGGTTGELFFGEGSRLTVL.

V usage is TRBV28 and J usage is TRBJ1-3, with D unresolved. Germline V lookup: CDR1 MDHEN, CDR2 SYDVKM. Trimming cost V 2 bases and J 4 bases, with 3 bases left between them. The CDR3 covers 12 residues. CDR3 DNA: TGTGCCAGCAGTTTACCAGGAAACACCATATATTTT. Amino acids: CASSLPGNTIYF.

This rearrangement joins TRBV5-4 to TRBJ2-1; unclear D gene. Germline CDR1 SGHNT, CDR2 YYREEE (reference sequence). The CDR3 has 15 residues. Trimming took 0 bases from V and 9 from J, leaving 16 bases between them. In DNA, the CDR3 is TGTGCCAGCAGCTTGGGTGGCAGCCGGCTGTCTGAGCAGTTCTTC. Translation: CASSLGGSRLSEQFF.

The chain couples TRBV19 to TRBJ1-1, with TRBD1 as a possible D gene (5 bases). The germline CDR1 and CDR2 sequences are LNHDA and SQIVND (reference sequence). The CDR3 has 18 amino acids. Trimming left V 3 bases short and J 0 bases short, with 20 bases between. The CDR3 nucleotides read TGTGCCAGTAGTATCTCCTTCCAGGGACGGAGGGTGAACACTGAAGCTTTCTTT. Translating gives CASSISFQGRRVNTEAFF.

V is TRBV7-8 and J is TRBJ2-5; D gene unclear. Trimming took off 1 base at V and 9 bases at J, with 12 bases between the two ends. The germline V gene encodes CDR1 SGHVS and CDR2 FQNEAQ. The CDR3 sequence is 13 residues long. Here the CDR3 DNA reads TGTGCCAGCAGCTTAGACGCGGAGACGGCCCAGTACTTC. Encoded protein: CASSLDAETAQYF.

V gene TRBV7-2 combines with J gene TRBJ2-1, with D possibly TRBD1 on 6 matching bases. Germline V CDR1 and CDR2: SGHTA, FQGNSA. This CDR3 is 14 amino acids long. The germline V and J ends were trimmed by 5 bases and 5 bases, with 13 bases remaining between them. The CDR3 DNA reads TGTGCCAGCAGCAGCTACAGGGAGAACAATGAGCAGTTCTTC. Its translation: CASSSYRENNEQFF.

This clone was seen more than once but under ten times. This chain links TRBV11-3 with TRBJ2-1, with TRBD1 as a possible D gene (6 bases). Trimming stripped 2 bases from V and 5 bases from J, with 13 bases between. CDR1 is SGHNT, CDR2 YENEEA, per germline. The CDR3 consists of 15 residues. This CDR3 is CASSLIRGQHNEQFF. The CDR3 DNA reads as TGTGCCAGCAGCTTAATCAGGGGCCAGCACAATGAGCAGTTCTTC.

The rearrangement links TRBV7-8 to TRBJ2-7, with 10 bases identical to TRBD1. Germline CDR1 and CDR2: SGHVS and FQNEAQ. V lost 1 base to trimming and J lost 2 bases; unmatched junction nucleotides: 5. The CDR3 covers 16 residues. The CDR3 here is CASSLVIGTGAYEQYF. The CDR3 DNA is TGTGCCAGCAGCTTAGTCATCGGGACAGGGGCCTACGAGCAGTACTTC.

The gene calls are TRBV5-1 and TRBJ1-2, with TRBD1 as a possible D gene (5 bases). Germline V gene data show CDR1 as SGHRS and CDR2 as YFSETQ. This CDR3 has 15 amino acids. Trimming left V 4 bases short and J 5 bases short, with 18 bases between. The CDR3 DNA follows: TGCGCCAGCAGCCCCACGGGGGAGAGCGGGTATGGCTACACCTTC. Translation gives CASSPTGESGYGYTF.

This rearrangement joins TRBV6-5 to TRBJ2-5; D may correspond to TRBD1 or TRBD2 (7 bases each). The V gene lost 11 bases and the J gene lost 4 bases, with 17 bases spanning the gap. Germline V gene lookup returns CDR1 MNHEY and CDR2 SVGAGI. The CDR3 loop spans 13 amino acids. The DNA for the CDR3 is TGTGCCGGGCCAGGGGGGGTTGGAGAGACCCAGTACTTC. This translates into CAGPGGVGETQYF.

The chain is built from TRBV7-3 and TRBJ2-1, with TRBD2 matching 8 bases. The CDR3 runs to 15 residues. V lost 5 bases and J lost 2; bases outside the gene matches: 5. Germline CDR1 reads SGHTA; CDR2 reads FQGTGA. The CDR3 DNA reads TGTGCCAGCAGCATTGTGGGACTAGCCTACAATGAGCAGTTCTTC. Encoded protein: CASSIVGLAYNEQFF.

The rearrangement links TRBV2 to TRBJ2-5, with 8 bases identical to TRBD2. With the DNA end fitting TRBJ2-7 better, the J assignment may be wrong. Germline values: CDR1 SNHLY, CDR2 FYNNEI. The CDR3 runs to 15 residues. The CDR3 is CATSGGASLSYEQYF. The CDR3 bases are TGTGCCACCTCCGGGGGGGCTTCCCTAAGCTACGAGCAGTACTTC.

This chain uses TRBV5-1 with TRBJ1-1, with a tentative D call TRBD1 (5 bases). Deletions cut 4 bases from V and 6 bases from J, with 16 bases between. The V gene's germline CDR1 is SGHRS and CDR2 YFSETQ. The CDR3 length is 14 residues. The CDR3 sequence: CASSLPGGISEAFF. CDR3 nucleotide sequence: TGCGCCAGCAGCCTTCCGGGGGGTATTTCTGAAGCTTTCTTT.

V gene TRBV19 combines with J gene TRBJ2-3, with TRBD2 matching over 7 bases. Germline CDR1 reads LNHDA; CDR2 reads SQIVND (reference sequence). This CDR3 has 13 residues. V dropped 4 bases and J dropped 12; count of bases not matched to a gene: 10. For the CDR3, the DNA is TGTGCCAGTAGTAAGGGGCCTAGCGGTTCCCAGTATTTT. Its translation: CASSKGPSGSQYF.

The chain couples TRBV4-3 to TRBJ1-1, with D uncertain. With 5 bases removed from V and 1 base from J, the gap between germline ends came to 8 bases. The CDR3 length is 13 residues. CDR1 and CDR2 from the germline V gene are LGHNA and YSLEER. The CDR3 region has the DNA TGCGCCAGCAGCTTCCACAGGAACACTGAAGCTTTCTTT. Protein: CASSFHRNTEAFF.

The rearrangement uses TRBV5-6 and TRBJ2-7; D remains ambiguous. The CDR3 spans 13 residues. Trimming took 3 bases from V and 5 from J, leaving 12 bases between them. Germline V gene lookup returns CDR1 SGHDT and CDR2 YYEEEE. In DNA, the CDR3 is TGTGCCAGCAGCTACTTTTCTTCCCACGAGCAGTACTTC. Amino acid sequence: CASSYFSSHEQYF. The whole variable domain, remainder taken from reference TRBV5-6 and TRBJ2-7, is DAGVTQSPTHLIKTRGQQVTLRCSPKSGHDTVSWYQQALGQGPQFIFQYYEEEERQRGNFPDRFSGHQFPNYSSELNVNALLLGDSALYLCASSYFSSHEQYFGPGTRLTVT.

Only one count was recorded for this clone. The rearrangement links TRBV27 to TRBJ1-5; 9 nucleotides agree with TRBD1. The germline V gene has CDR1 MNHEY and CDR2 SMNVEV (reference sequence). The CDR3 runs to 18 residues. V lost 5 bases, J lost 2 bases, and 13 bases stayed unmatched. The CDR3 reads CASSQGTGIVRGNQPQHF. The DNA of the CDR3 is TGTGCCAGCAGTCAAGGGACAGGGATTGTTAGAGGCAATCAGCCCCAGCATTTT.

The V gene is TRBV10-2, the J gene TRBJ2-7, with a tentative D call TRBD1 (5 bases). The CDR3 totals 12 residues. CDR1 and CDR2 from the germline V gene are WSHSY and SAAADI. Trimming left V 6 bases short and J 2 bases short, with 8 bases between. CDR3 protein: CASREDTYEQYF. The CDR3, as DNA: TGCGCCAGCAGAGAGGACACCTACGAGCAGTACTTC.

CDR3 nucleotides: TGTGCCAGCTCACCGGGCAGCCAAGAGACCCAGTACTTC. Protein: CASSPGSQETQYF. The chain recombines TRBV18 with TRBJ2-5; D is uncertain. V dropped 3 bases and J dropped 1 base, with 6 bases sitting between them. CDR3 length: 13 amino acids. Germline V gene sequence: CDR1 KGHSH, CDR2 LQKENI.

The chain joins TRBV30 to TRBJ2-6; D is perhaps TRBD2 (6 bases). The CDR3 loop spans 15 amino acids. V shed 5 bases and J shed 0 bases, with 11 bases lying between them. Germline V gene lookup returns CDR1 GTSNPN and CDR2 SVGIG (reference sequence). CDR3 sequence (DNA): TGTGCCTGGGCCGACGGGAGCTCTGGGGCCAACGTCCTGACTTTC. It translates to CAWADGSSGANVLTF.